This T cell receptor beta chain is drawn from a study of T cell responses to AZD1222 COVID-19 vaccine (dated by TCRdb to the early 2020s). A note on the overall study: A total of around 240 trial participants underwent TCR sequencing, of whom 200 to 220 received two doses of AZD1222 and roughly 25 received two doses of the MenACWY control vaccine. Trial participants were enrolled by age into subgroups of 18-55, 56-69 and 70-plus years, and about 150, 27 and 61 TCR-sequenced participants, respectively, were included in these subgroups. The investigation overall reported the following: In the small 56-69-year group, the increase in depth fell short of significance, most likely because of low power. Conclusions about previously exposed vaccinees are limited because only six or seven AZD1222 recipients were SARS-CoV-2 seropositive at baseline. A significant rise in spike-specific TCR breadth and depth was observed after two AZD1222 doses relative to day 0 and relative to MenACWY recipients. Because no day 14 peak-response samples were available, the repertoires could be characterized only after the peak T cell response. The whole spike protein was spanned by vaccine-associated CD4 TCRs, and dominant responses were seen in regions 160-218 and 743-854. Reportedly, close to half of the unique spike-specific TCRs recognized epitopes lying outside the regions that are mutated in the B.1.351 and B.1.1.7 variants. Participants were mostly white British and included more females than males, and it was suggested by the authors that clonal diversity may have been underestimated.

The sample's time point, from its label and the paper: about 28 days (+/-7) after the second vaccine dose. AZD1222 recipients whose second dose came at about 4 weeks and those whose second dose came at about 12 weeks were combined into one group, since spike-specific TCR depth and breadth did not differ between the two schedules. The vaccinee samples were drawn from two UK trials, COV001 and COV002, one of which was a single-blind randomized controlled phase 2/3 trial testing AZD1222 (ChAdOx1 nCoV-19) in healthy adults. For TCRbeta chain sequencing, PBMC samples were collected from trial participants at day 0 and at day 28 after the second dose. The CDR3 regions of human TCRbeta chains were analyzed by immunosequencing. The original methods were these. Repertoire TCRs were checked for matches against a reference library of SARS-CoV-2-specific TCRs that had been generated using the MIRA antigen-specificity platform. Breadth was defined as the fraction of unique TCRs that were SARS-CoV-2-associated. Depth was defined as the fraction of total T cells that were SARS-CoV-2-associated. Using the MIRA data, every spike-specific TCR was mapped to the spike region that the TCR reacted to and assigned to either a CD4 or a CD8 class. Log10-transformed breadth and depth values were compared by one-way ANOVA with Sidak's multiple comparisons tests. TCRdb's version of the immuneACCESS table is confined to in-frame rearrangements and falls short of the full clone set. An unresolved V gene accounts for under half of the shortfall where checked; the remainder is of unknown origin. That table is the source of V, J and clone size, and D and trimming were worked out from the DNA. Within this sample are 90,000 to 100,000 clones, with roughly 80% of them counted one time only. The ten largest clones capture 14% of the sample.

Of note for this clone: Its cognate antigen has yet to be identified. No much larger clone exists at a distance of one base, and base qualities are not known.

This TCR derives from an adult who received the AZD1222 COVID-19 vaccine. The sequencing here drew on peripheral blood, taken 28 days after the second AZD1222 dose.

The DNA reads as follows: TGTGCCAGCAGCTTAAATAGGGAAACAGATACGCAGTATTTT. It translates as CASSLNRETDTQYF. The rearranged segments are TRBV7-3 and TRBJ2-3, with the D gene not clear enough to name. The CDR3, from cysteine to phenylalanine, totals 14 residues. The sequence is cut down to CDR3 DNA, 42 bases in frame from base 1. Taken from the germline V gene, the CDR1 and CDR2 loops are SGHTA and FQGTGA. V loses 1 base of germline sequence and J loses 3 bases, and the interval between the two ends is 8 bases.